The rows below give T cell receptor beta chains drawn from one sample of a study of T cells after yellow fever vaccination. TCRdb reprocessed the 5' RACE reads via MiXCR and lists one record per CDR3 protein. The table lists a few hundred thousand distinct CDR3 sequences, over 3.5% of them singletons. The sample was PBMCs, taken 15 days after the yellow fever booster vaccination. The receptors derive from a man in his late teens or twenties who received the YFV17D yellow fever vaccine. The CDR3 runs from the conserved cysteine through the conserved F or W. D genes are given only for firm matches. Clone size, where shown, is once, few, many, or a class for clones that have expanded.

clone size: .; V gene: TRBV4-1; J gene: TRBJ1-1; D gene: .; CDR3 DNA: TGCGCCAGCAGCCGGGGGCGCCTAACAGGGAGTGAAGCTTTCTTT; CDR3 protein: CASSRGRLTGSEAFF
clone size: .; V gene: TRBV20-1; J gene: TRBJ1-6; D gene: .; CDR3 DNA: TGCAGTGCTAGTCATGTTGGTGTCAGTCCGGATTCACCCCTCCACTTT; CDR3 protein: CSASHVGVSPDSPLHF
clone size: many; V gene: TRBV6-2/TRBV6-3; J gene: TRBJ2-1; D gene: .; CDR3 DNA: TGTGCCAGCACCAGACCAAGTACCCTATATGAGCAGTTCTTC; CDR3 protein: CASTRPSTLYEQFF
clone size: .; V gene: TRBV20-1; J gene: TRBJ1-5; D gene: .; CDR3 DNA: TGCAGTGCTAGAGTTATAGGCAATCAGCCCCAGCATTTT; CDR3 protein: CSARVIGNQPQHF
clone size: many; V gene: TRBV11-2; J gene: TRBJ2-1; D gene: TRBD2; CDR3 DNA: TGTGCCAGCAGCTACTCGGGACTAGCGGGGGTAAATGAGCAGTTCTTC; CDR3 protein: CASSYSGLAGVNEQFF
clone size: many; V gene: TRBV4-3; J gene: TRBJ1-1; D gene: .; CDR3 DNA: TGCGCCAGCAGGGCCAGAGGAACGTCTTCGTACACTGAAGCTTTCTTT; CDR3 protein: CASRARGTSSYTEAFF
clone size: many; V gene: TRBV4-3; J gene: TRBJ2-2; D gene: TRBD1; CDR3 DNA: TGCGCCAGCAGCCGACGGGACAGTCAAAACACCGGGGAGCTGTTTTTT; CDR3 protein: CASSRRDSQNTGELFF
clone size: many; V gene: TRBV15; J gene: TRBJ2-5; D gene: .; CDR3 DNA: TGTGCCACCAGCAGAGGAGGCAGGGGGGACGAGACCCAGTACTTC; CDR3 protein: CATSRGGRGDETQYF
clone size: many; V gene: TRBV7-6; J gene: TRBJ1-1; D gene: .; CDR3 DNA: TGTGCCAGCAGGGGGGTTTCAGCCAACACTGAAGCTTTCTTT; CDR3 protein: CASRGVSANTEAFF
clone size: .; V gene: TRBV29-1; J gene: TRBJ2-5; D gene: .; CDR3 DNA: TGCAGCGTTGAAGACTCGGAAGAGACCCAGTACTTC; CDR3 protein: CSVEDSEETQYF
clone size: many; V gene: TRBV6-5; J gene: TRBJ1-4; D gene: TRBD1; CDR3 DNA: TGTGCCAGCAGCCGCGACGGCCCCTCGGGACAGCGAGGTACAAAACTGTTTTTT; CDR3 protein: CASSRDGPSGQRGTKLFF
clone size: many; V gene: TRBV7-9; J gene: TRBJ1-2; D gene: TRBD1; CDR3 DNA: TGTGCCAGCAGCTTCGGGGACAGGGGGCAATCTGGCTACACCTTC; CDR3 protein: CASSFGDRGQSGYTF
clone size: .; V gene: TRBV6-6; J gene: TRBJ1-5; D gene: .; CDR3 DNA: TGTGCCAGCAGTTACCCGGATAGCAATCAGCCCCAGCATTTT; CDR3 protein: CASSYPDSNQPQHF
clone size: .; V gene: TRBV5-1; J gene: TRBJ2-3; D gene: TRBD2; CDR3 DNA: TGCGCCAGCAGCTTACTAGCGGTGTCTAGCACAGATACGCAGTATTTT; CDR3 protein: CASSLLAVSSTDTQYF
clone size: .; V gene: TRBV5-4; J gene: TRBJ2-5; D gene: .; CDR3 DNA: TGTGCCAGCAGCCCCCGGGACCAAATGGGGACCCAGTACTTC; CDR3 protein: CASSPRDQMGTQYF
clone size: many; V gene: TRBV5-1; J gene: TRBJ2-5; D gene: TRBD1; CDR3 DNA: TGCGCCAGCAGGCGAGCCGGGACAGGGGGAGAGACCCAGTACTTC; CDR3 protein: CASRRAGTGGETQYF
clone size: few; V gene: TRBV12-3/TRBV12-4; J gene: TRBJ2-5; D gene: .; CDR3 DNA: TGTGCCAGCAGTTTCGGCAGACCAGAGACCCAGTACTTC; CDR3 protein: CASSFGRPETQYF
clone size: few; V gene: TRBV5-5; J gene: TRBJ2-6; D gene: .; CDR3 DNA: TGTGCCAGCAGCCAACCGCATGGGGCCAACGTCCTGACTTTC; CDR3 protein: CASSQPHGANVLTF
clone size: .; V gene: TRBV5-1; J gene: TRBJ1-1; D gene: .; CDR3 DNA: TGCGCCAGCAGCTTGAATGGCCCGCCAAACACTGAAGCTTTCTTT; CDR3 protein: CASSLNGPPNTEAFF
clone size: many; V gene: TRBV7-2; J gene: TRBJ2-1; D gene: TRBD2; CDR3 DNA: TGTGCCAGCAGCCGTGCTAGCGGGGGATACAATGAGCAGTTCTTC; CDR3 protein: CASSRASGGYNEQFF
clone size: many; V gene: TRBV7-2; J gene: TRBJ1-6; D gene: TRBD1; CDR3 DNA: TGTGCCAGCAGCCCTCGGACAGGGGATTCACCCCTCCACTTT; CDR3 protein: CASSPRTGDSPLHF
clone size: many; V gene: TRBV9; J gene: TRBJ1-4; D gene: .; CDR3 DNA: TGTGCCAGCAGCGCCCACCCCGATAATGAAAAACTGTTTTTT; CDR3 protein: CASSAHPDNEKLFF
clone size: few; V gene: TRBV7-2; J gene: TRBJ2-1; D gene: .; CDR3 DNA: TGTGCCAGCAGCTCGGGACCTCTTAAGGGGAATGAGCAGTTCTTC; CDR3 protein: CASSSGPLKGNEQFF
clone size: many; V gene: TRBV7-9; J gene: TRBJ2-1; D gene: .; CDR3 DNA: TGTGCCAGCATCCGGGGTTTCTCCTACAATGAGCAGTTCTTC; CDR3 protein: CASIRGFSYNEQFF
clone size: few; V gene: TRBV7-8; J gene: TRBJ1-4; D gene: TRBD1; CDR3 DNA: TGTGCCAGCAGCCTACAGACCGGGACAGGGACGAGGGAACTGTTTTTT; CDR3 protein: CASSLQTGTGTRELFF
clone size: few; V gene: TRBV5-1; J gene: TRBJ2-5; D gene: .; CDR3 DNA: TGCGCCAGCAGCTGGAGACAGCCCCAAGAGACCCAGTACTTC; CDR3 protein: CASSWRQPQETQYF
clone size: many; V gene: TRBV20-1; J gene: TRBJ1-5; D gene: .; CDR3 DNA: TGCAGTGCTAGAGCACAGAGTTATAGCAATCAGCCCCAGCATTTT; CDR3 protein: CSARAQSYSNQPQHF
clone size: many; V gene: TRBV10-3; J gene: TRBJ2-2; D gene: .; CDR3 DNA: TGTGCCATCAGGCTCGGGCCGAACACCGGGGAGCTGTTTTTT; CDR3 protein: CAIRLGPNTGELFF
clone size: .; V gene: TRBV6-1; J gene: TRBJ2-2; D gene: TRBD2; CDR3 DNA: TGTGCCAGCAAATCCCCCGGGGCGGGGGGGACCGGGGAGCTGTTTTTT; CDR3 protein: CASKSPGAGGTGELFF
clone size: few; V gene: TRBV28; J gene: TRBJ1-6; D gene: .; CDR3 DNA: TGTGCCAGCAGTTTACCCCTCTCCTATAATTCACCCCTCCACTTT; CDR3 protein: CASSLPLSYNSPLHF
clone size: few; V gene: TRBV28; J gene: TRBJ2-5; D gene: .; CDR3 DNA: TGTGCCAGCAGTCCAACGTCCGGGGCGGAGACCCAGTACTTC; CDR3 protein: CASSPTSGAETQYF
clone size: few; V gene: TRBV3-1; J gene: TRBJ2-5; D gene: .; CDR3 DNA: TGTGCCAGCAGCCAAGATAGCGAGATCGGGACCCAGTACTTC; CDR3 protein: CASSQDSEIGTQYF
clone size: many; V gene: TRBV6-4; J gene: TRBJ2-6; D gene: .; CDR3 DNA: TGTGCCAGCAGTGACAGGGTTGGGGCCAACGTCCTGACTTTC; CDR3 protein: CASSDRVGANVLTF
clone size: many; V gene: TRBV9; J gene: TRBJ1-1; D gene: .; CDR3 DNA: TGTGCCAGCAGCGTAGTTTGGGGGAACACTGAAGCTTTCTTT; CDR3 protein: CASSVVWGNTEAFF
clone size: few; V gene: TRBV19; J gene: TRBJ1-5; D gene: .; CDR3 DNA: TGTGCCAGTAGTATAAATTGGGCGAATCAGCCCCAGCATTTT; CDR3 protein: CASSINWANQPQHF
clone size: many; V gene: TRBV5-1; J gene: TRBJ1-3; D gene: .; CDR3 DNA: TGCGCCAGCAGCTTGGACCCGCTTAGCTCTGGAAACACCATATATTTT; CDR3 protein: CASSLDPLSSGNTIYF
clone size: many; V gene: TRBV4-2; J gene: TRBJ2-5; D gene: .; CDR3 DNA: TGTGCCAGCAGCCGACGGAGGGGGGCTCGATGGGAGACCCAGTACTTC; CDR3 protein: CASSRRRGARWETQYF